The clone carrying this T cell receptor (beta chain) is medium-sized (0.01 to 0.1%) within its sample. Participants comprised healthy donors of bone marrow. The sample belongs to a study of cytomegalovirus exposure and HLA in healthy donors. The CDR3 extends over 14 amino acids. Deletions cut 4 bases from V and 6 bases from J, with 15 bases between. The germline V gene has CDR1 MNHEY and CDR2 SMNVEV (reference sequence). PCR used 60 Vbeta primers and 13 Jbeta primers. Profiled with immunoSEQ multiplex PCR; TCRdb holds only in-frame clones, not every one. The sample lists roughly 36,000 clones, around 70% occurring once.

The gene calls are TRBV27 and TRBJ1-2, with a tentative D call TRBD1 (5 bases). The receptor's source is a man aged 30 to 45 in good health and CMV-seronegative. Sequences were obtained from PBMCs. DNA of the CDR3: TGTGCCAGCAGTTCGCAACCCAGGGCCAATGGCTACACCTTC. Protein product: CASSSQPRANGYTF.